The source of this TCR beta chain is a study of a mutant IDH1 vaccine in newly diagnosed glioma. The CDR3 contains 16 residues. After removal of 0 bases from V and 7 bases from J, the junction contained 7 bases not matched to a gene. Germline CDR1 is LGHNA and CDR2 is YNFKEQ. This clone was counted at least ten times. Its antigen is undetermined. Time point noted: week 35, safety follow-up. All doses held 300 ug of mutant IDH1 20-mer peptide, with topical imiquimod. The method was immunoSEQ multiplex PCR; TCRdb's version includes in-frame clones alone and lacks a portion of them. Counted here are about 32,000 clones, approximately 80% occurring once; the ten biggest clones make up roughly 14%.

The specimen was PBMCs, collected from a glioma patient whose treatment included an IDH1 peptide vaccine. V gene TRBV4-2 combines with J gene TRBJ2-1; 9 bases map to TRBD2. The sequence derives from a man aged 25-45 years with glioma. The CDR3 nucleotides are TGTGCCAGCAGCCAAGATTCAAGCGGGGGGTGGAATGAGCAGTTCTTC. This translates into CASSQDSSGGWNEQFF.